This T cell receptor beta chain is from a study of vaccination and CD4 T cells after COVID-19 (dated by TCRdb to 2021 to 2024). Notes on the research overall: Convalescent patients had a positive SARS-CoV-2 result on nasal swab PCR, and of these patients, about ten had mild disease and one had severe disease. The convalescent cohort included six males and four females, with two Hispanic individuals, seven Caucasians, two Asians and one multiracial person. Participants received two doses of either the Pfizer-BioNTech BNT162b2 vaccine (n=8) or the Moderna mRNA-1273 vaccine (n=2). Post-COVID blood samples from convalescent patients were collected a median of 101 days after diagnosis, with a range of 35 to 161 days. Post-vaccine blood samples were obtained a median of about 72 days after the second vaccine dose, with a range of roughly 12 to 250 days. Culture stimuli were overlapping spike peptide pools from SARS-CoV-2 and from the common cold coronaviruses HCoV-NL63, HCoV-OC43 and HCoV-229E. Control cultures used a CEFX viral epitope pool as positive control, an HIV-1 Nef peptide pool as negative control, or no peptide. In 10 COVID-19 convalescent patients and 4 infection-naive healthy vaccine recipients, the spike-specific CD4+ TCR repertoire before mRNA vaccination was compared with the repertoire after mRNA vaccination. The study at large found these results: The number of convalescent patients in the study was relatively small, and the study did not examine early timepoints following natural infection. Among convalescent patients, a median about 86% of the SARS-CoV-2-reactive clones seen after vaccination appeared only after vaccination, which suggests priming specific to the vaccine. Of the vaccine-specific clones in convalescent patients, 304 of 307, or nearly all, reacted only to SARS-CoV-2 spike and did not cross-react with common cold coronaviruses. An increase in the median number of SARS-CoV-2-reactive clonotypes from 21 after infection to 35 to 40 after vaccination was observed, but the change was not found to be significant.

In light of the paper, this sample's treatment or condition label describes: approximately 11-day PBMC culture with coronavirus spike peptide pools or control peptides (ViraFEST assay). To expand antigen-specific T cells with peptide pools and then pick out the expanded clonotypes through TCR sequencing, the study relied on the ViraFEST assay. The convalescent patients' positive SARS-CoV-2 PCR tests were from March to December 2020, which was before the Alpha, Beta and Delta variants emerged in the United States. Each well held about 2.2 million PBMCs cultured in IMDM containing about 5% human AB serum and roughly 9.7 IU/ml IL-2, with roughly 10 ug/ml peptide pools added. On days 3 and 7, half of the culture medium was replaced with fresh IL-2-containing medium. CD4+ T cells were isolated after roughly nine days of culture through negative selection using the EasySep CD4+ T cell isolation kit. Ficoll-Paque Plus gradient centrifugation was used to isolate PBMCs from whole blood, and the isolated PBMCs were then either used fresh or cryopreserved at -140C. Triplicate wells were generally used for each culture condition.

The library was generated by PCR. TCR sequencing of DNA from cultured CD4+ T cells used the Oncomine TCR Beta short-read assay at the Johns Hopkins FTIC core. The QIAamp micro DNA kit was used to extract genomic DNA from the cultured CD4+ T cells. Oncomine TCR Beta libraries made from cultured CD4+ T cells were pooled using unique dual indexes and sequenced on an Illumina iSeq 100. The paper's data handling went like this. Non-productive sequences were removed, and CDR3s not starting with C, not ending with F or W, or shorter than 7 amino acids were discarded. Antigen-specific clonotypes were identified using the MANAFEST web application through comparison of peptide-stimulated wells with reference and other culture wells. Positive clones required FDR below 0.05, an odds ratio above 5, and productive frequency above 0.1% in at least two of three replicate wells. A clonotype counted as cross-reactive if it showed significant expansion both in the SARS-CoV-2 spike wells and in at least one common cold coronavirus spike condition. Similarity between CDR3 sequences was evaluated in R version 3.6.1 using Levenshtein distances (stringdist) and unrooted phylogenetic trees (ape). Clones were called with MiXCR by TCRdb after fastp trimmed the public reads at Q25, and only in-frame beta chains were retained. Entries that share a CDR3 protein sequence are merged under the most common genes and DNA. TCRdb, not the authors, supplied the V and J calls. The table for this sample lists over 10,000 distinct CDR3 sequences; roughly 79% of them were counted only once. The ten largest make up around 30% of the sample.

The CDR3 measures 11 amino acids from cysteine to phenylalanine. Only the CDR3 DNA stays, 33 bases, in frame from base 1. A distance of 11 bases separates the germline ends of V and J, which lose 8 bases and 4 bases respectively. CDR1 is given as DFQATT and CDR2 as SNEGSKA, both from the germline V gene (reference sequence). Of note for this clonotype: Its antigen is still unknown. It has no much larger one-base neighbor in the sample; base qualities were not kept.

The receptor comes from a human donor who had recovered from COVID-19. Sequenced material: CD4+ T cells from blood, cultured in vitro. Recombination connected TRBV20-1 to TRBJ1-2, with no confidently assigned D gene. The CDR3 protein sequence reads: CSTRRSYGYTF. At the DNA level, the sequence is TGCAGTACAAGACGCAGCTATGGCTACACCTTC.